Listed here are 32 T cell receptor beta chains from one sample, sequenced in a study of blood T cell repertoires in COVID-19. Sequenced by immunoSEQ multiplex PCR; TCRdb stores in-frame clones only, minus some. The table records 250,000 or so clones, over 80% of them present only once. The specimen was PBMCs or T cells enriched from blood (not recorded which). These receptors all come from a woman aged 25-40 years with acute COVID-19.

This clone came up once. The chain carries TRBV24-1 and TRBJ1-2; no clear D gene. Germline CDR1 KGHDR, CDR2 SFDVKD. CDR3 size: 14 residues. Trimming shortened V by 4 bases and J by 4 bases, and 12 bases separated the two germline ends. The CDR3 reads CATSDHSLSYGYTF. The CDR3, as DNA: TGTGCCACCAGTGACCACAGCCTTTCCTATGGCTACACCTTC.

The chain carries TRBV3-1 (or the pseudogene TRBV3-2) and TRBJ1-1; no clear D. The germline V gene has CDR1 LGHDT and CDR2 YNNKEL (reference sequence). The V and J ends lost 4 bases and 1 base respectively, with 13 bases between them. The CDR3 consists of 15 residues. CDR3: CASSPNGQPNTEAFF. The CDR3 DNA reads TGTGCCAGCAGCCCCAATGGGCAGCCGAACACTGAAGCTTTCTTT.

The rearrangement joins TRBV3-1 (or the pseudogene TRBV3-2) to TRBJ1-5; unclear D gene. Germline CDR1 and CDR2: LGHDT and YNNKEL (reference sequence). The CDR3 totals 10 residues. Trimming took 10 bases from V and 9 from J, leaving 10 bases between them. Here the CDR3 reads CATLTGPQHF. The CDR3 nucleotides are TGTGCCACCCTAACCGGGCCCCAGCATTTT.

This clone was observed a single time. The chain uses TRBV7-2 and TRBJ2-2, with 8 bases that match TRBD2. There are 17 residues in the CDR3. Germline lookup yields CDR1 SGHTA and CDR2 FQGNSA. The V gene end was trimmed by 7 bases and the J gene end by 6 bases; junction bases not matched to a gene: 16. The CDR3 DNA reads as TGTGCCAGCACCCTGAACTCACGGACTAGCAGGGCCGGGGAGCTGTTTTTT. It encodes CASTLNSRTSRAGELFF.

The chain has TRBV11-3 and TRBJ2-2; a weak D match, TRBD1 (5 bases). The CDR3 contains 14 residues. Germline CDR1 SGHNT, CDR2 YENEEA. V was pared by 6 bases and J by 5 bases, with 13 bases between. This CDR3 is CASSAGPETGELFF. For the CDR3, the DNA is TGTGCCAGCAGTGCAGGGCCTGAGACCGGGGAGCTGTTTTTT.

The count of this clone is one. This chain links TRBV4-1 with TRBJ2-3; TRBD2 agrees at 9 bases. In germline, CDR1 is MGHRA, CDR2 YSYEKL. This CDR3 is 18 amino acids long. The junction had 16 bases not matched to a gene; V was cut back by 7 bases and J by 2 bases. CDR3 loop: CASNHKMGGGASTDTQYF. The CDR3 DNA reads as TGCGCCAGCAACCACAAAATGGGCGGGGGGGCCTCCACAGATACGCAGTATTTT.

This sequence joins TRBV6-5 and TRBJ1-2; 9 positions match TRBD1. The CDR3 extends over 13 amino acids. CDR1 is MNHEY and CDR2 is SVGAGI in the germline V gene. The ends lost 4 bases at V and 8 bases at J; junction bases unmatched: 5. The DNA of the CDR3 is TGTGCCAGCAGTTCCGGGGACAGGGCAGGCTACACCTTC. Encoded protein: CASSSGDRAGYTF.

CDR3 protein: CASSPGTGGFDEQYF. The CDR3, as DNA: TGTGCCAGCAGCCCCGGGACAGGGGGCTTTGACGAGCAGTACTTC. This chain connects TRBV6-6 to TRBJ2-7; 12 positions agree with TRBD1. This CDR3 region has 15 residues. The trim removed 6 bases at V and 5 bases at J, leaving 8 bases unmatched. In germline, CDR1 is MNHNY, CDR2 SVGAGI (reference sequence).

The chain employs TRBV2 and TRBJ2-6, with D unresolved. V lost 1 base to trimming and J lost 1 base, with 11 bases between them. This CDR3 contains 17 residues. Germline V gives CDR1 SNHLY, CDR2 FYNNEI. The CDR3, as DNA: TGTGCCAGCAGTGAAGACCTACCAAATTCTGGGGCCAACGTCCTGACTTTC. This gives the protein CASSEDLPNSGANVLTF.

This clone was detected once. The chain employs TRBV11-2 and TRBJ1-2; D gene uncertain. The V end lost 5 bases, the J end lost 5 bases, and 15 bases lay between the germline ends. This CDR3 contains 14 residues. Germline CDR1 and CDR2: SGHAT and FQNNGV. The CDR3 sequence: CASSTLGQDYGYTF. As DNA, the CDR3 is TGTGCCAGCAGCACCCTGGGTCAGGATTATGGCTACACCTTC.

The J gene is TRBJ2-7, the V gene TRBV14, with TRBD1 matching over 7 bases. The CDR3 consists of 16 residues. V lost 1 base to trimming and J lost 4 bases; unmatched junction nucleotides: 10. CDR1 is SGHDN, CDR2 FVKESK, per germline. The CDR3 reads CASSQVRRTGNYEQYF. The DNA for the CDR3 is TGTGCCAGCAGCCAAGTAAGGCGGACAGGAAATTACGAGCAGTACTTC.

The rearrangement joins TRBV6-5 to TRBJ2-5, with 7 nucleotides matching TRBD1. The V and J ends lost 6 bases and 5 bases, in that order; junction bases with no gene match: 9. CDR1 and CDR2 from the germline V gene are MNHEY and SVGAGI. The CDR3 is 14 residues long. In DNA form, the CDR3 reads TGTGCCAGCAGAATCTTCGGGACAGAGGAGACCCAGTACTTC. This translates into CASRIFGTEETQYF.

The CDR3 is CASSEGTGIYGYTF. CDR3 in DNA: TGTGCCAGTAGTGAAGGGACAGGGATCTATGGCTACACCTTC. The chain carries TRBV19 and TRBJ1-2; 9 bases fit TRBD1. CDR1 is LNHDA and CDR2 is SQIVND in the germline V gene (reference sequence). This CDR3 has 14 residues. V lost 5 bases to trimming and J lost 4 bases; unmatched junction nucleotides: 5.

V usage is TRBV11-3 and J usage is TRBJ2-2; D might be TRBD2 (7 bases). The CDR3 length is 16 residues. Germline values: CDR1 SGHNT, CDR2 YENEEA. The ends were cut back, 5 bases at V and 2 bases at J, with 15 bases in the middle. CDR3 in amino acids: CASSPLGGLNTGELFF. The DNA for the CDR3 is TGTGCCAGCAGCCCCCTGGGGGGGCTAAACACCGGGGAGCTGTTTTTT.

The rearrangement uses TRBV18 and TRBJ2-7; D is ambiguous. V lost 1 base and J 1 base, leaving 8 bases between the germline ends. Germline V CDR1 and CDR2: KGHSH, LQKENI. This CDR3 region has 14 residues. The CDR3 DNA is TGTGCCAGCTCACCACGAGGTCATTCCTACGAGCAGTACTTC. Its translation is CASSPRGHSYEQYF.

The chain couples TRBV6-1 to TRBJ2-5, with D possibly being TRBD2 (7 bases). V was pared by 2 bases and J by 5 bases, with 18 bases between. Germline values: CDR1 MNHNS, CDR2 SASEGT. The CDR3 has 16 residues. The CDR3 here is CASSEIWGRGGETQYF. The CDR3 DNA follows: TGTGCCAGCAGTGAAATCTGGGGGAGGGGGGGGGAGACCCAGTACTTC.

The chain employs TRBV5-1 and TRBJ2-7; D is undetermined. There are 14 residues in the CDR3. CDR1 and CDR2 from the germline V gene are SGHRS and YFSETQ. The V gene lost 3 bases and the J gene lost 6 bases, with 16 bases spanning the gap. CDR3 nucleotide sequence: TGCGCCAGCAGCTCCCAATCACTATCGGGCGAGCAGTACTTC. It codes for CASSSQSLSGEQYF.

As regards this clone: Germline is not matched at one junction end, which may reflect a read error. The rearrangement links TRBV5-1 to TRBJ1-1; unclear D gene. The germline gives CDR1 SGHRS, CDR2 YFSETQ. The CDR3 has 16 amino acids. This CDR3 reads CASSLANPRRNAEAFF. As DNA, the CDR3 is TGCGCCAGCAGCTTGGCTAACCCCAGGAGGAACGCTGAAGCTTTCTTT.

The J gene is TRBJ1-1, the V gene TRBV4-2; no clear D gene. The CDR3 covers 15 residues. V lost 0 bases and J lost 1, with 9 bases in between. In germline, CDR1 is LGHNA, CDR2 YNFKEQ. The CDR3: CASSQDPGQNTEAFF. The CDR3 nucleotides are TGTGCCAGCAGCCAAGATCCCGGTCAGAACACTGAAGCTTTCTTT.

This chain uses TRBV29-1 with TRBJ2-3; 7 bases agree with TRBD2. This CDR3 has 13 residues. V shed 1 base, J shed 5 bases, and the junction held 3 bases outside the gene matches. CDR1 is SQVTM and CDR2 is ANQGSEA in the germline V gene. The CDR3 sequence: CSVEAGRGDTQYF. The DNA of the CDR3 is TGCAGCGTTGAAGCAGGGAGGGGAGATACGCAGTATTTT.

The rearrangement joins TRBV6-5 to TRBJ2-7; TRBD1 might be the D (5 bases). The CDR3 totals 14 residues. The V end was cut by 7 bases, the J end by 2 bases, with 15 bases between. The germline CDR1 and CDR2 sequences are MNHEY and SVGAGI. The CDR3 reads CASKKQGPTYEQYF. CDR3 nucleotide sequence: TGTGCCAGCAAGAAGCAGGGCCCGACCTACGAGCAGTACTTC.

The rearrangement joins TRBV10-3 to TRBJ2-7; 7 bases are shared with TRBD2. The CDR3 totals 13 residues. In germline, CDR1 is ENHRY, CDR2 SYGVKD. The trim removed 6 bases at V and 5 bases at J, leaving 7 bases unmatched. CDR3 nucleotides: TGTGCCATCAGCAGGGAGGGGCTACACGAGCAGTACTTC. It codes for CAISREGLHEQYF.

The V and J genes are TRBV29-1 and TRBJ1-1, with a possible D match to TRBD1 (5 bases). V was pared by 6 bases and J by 5 bases, with 16 bases between. Germline CDR1 is SQVTM and CDR2 is ANQGSEA. The CDR3 is 13 amino acids. In DNA form, the CDR3 reads TGCAGCGTCTCCGACAGCTATCGGACTGAAGCTTTCTTT. It codes for CSVSDSYRTEAFF.

V is TRBV10-3 and J is TRBJ2-7, with 12 bases matching TRBD1. V lost 5 bases, J lost 7 bases, and 12 bases stayed unmatched. The CDR3 contains 16 residues. The germline V gene encodes CDR1 ENHRY and CDR2 SYGVKD. Here the CDR3 reads CAISPVVGQGAGEQYF. As DNA, the CDR3 is TGTGCCATCAGTCCAGTGGTGGGACAGGGGGCTGGAGAGCAGTACTTC.

The genes are TRBV5-1 and TRBJ2-7; D is ambiguous. V was shortened by 4 bases and J by 5 bases, with 16 bases between the two germline ends. This CDR3 contains 14 residues. Germline V gene sequence: CDR1 SGHRS, CDR2 YFSETQ. CDR3 DNA sequence: TGCGCCAGCAGCCCCCGTTCAGGTGAGAACGAGCAGTACTTC. Protein sequence: CASSPRSGENEQYF.

The chain couples TRBV10-2 to TRBJ2-1; D possibly corresponds to TRBD2 (7 bases). This CDR3 contains 15 residues. Trimming left V 3 bases short and J 4 bases short, with 13 bases between. Germline assignment: CDR1 WSHSY and CDR2 SAAADI. The CDR3 bases are TGCGCCAGCAGTGAAGGGGGGGCTTGGTACAATGAGCAGTTCTTC. Translating gives CASSEGGAWYNEQFF.

The chain combines TRBV27 with TRBJ1-1, with 8 positions matching TRBD1. Germline CDR1 reads MNHEY; CDR2 reads SMNVEV (reference sequence). J lost 13 bases, V lost 6 bases, and 19 bases had no gene match. There are 15 residues in the CDR3. The CDR3, as DNA: TGTGCCAGCAGCCTAAACCGCGCCGGGACAGGAAAAATTTTCTTT. Encoded protein: CASSLNRAGTGKIFF.

V is TRBV5-1 and J is TRBJ2-5; the match to TRBD1 covers 7 bases. The germline V gene encodes CDR1 SGHRS and CDR2 YFSETQ. V shed 0 bases, J shed 4 bases, and the junction held 3 bases outside the gene matches. CDR3 size: 14 residues. The CDR3 DNA reads TGCGCCAGCAGCTTGGACAGGGGACGAGAGACCCAGTACTTC. This codes for CASSLDRGRETQYF.

The chain carries TRBV5-8 and TRBJ2-3; 7 bases agree with TRBD1. V shed 4 bases, J shed 1 base, and the junction held 3 bases outside the gene matches. The CDR3 sequence is 14 residues long. Germline V gene lookup returns CDR1 SGHTS and CDR2 YDEGEE. CDR3 amino acids: CASSPGQRTDTQYF. The CDR3 DNA is TGTGCCAGCAGCCCGGGACAGCGCACAGATACGCAGTATTTT.

This clone was observed a single time. The J gene is TRBJ2-1, the V gene TRBV7-9; perhaps TRBD2 as D (6 bases). The germline V gene encodes CDR1 SEHNR and CDR2 FQNEAQ (reference sequence). This CDR3 comprises 13 residues. The V end lost 8 bases, the J end lost 7 bases, and 15 bases lay between the germline ends. The CDR3, as DNA: TGTGCCAGCTCCCGGCGAGGAGGGAATGAGCAGTTCTTC. The encoded protein is CASSRRGGNEQFF.

The chain carries TRBV5-1 and TRBJ1-5, with 7 positions matching TRBD1. CDR1 is SGHRS, CDR2 YFSETQ, per germline. This CDR3 spans 19 amino acids. J gave up 0 bases and V 0 bases, and 12 bases lay outside the gene matches. This CDR3 is CASSLEDRDSFFSNQPQHF. Here the CDR3 DNA reads TGCGCCAGCAGCTTGGAAGATCGGGACAGCTTTTTTAGCAATCAGCCCCAGCATTTT.

V and J are TRBV7-6 and TRBJ1-6, with a tentative D call TRBD1 (5 bases). Trimming took off 1 base at V and 7 bases at J, with 11 bases between the two ends. CDR3 length equals 15 residues. The germline V gene has CDR1 SGHVS and CDR2 FNYEAQ. This CDR3 is CASSLDQGVNSPLHF. The CDR3 nucleotides read TGTGCCAGCAGCTTAGATCAGGGTGTGAATTCACCCCTCCACTTT. Looking up the rest from reference TRBV7-6 and TRBJ1-6 gives the full variable domain: GAGVSQSPRYKVTKRGQDVALRCDPISGHVSLYWYRQALGQGPEFLTYFNYEAQQDKSGLPNDRFSAERPEGSISTLTIQRTEQRDSAMYRCASSLDQGVNSPLHFGNGTRLTVT.